The sequence of this TCR beta chain was determined in a study of T cell repertoires in cytomegalovirus infection. For the study at large: Selection of CMV epitopes for the study included recently identified HLA-C-restricted and well-studied HLA-B-restricted ones. Shared public TCR beta signatures pointed to both CMV infection and a matching HLA type.

This clonotype came up many times. What it binds is not known. Trimming pared 0 bases from V and 3 bases from J, leaving 17 bases between. The CDR3 is 17 amino acids. Germline assignment: CDR1 SGHVS and CDR2 FQNEAQ. TCRdb ran MiXCR on the reads and lists one entry per CDR3 protein. Of about 340,000 distinct CDR3 sequences listed, about 28% were seen once; the top ten hold about 19%. The sample here was cultured PBMCs, taken from culture after CMV antigen stimulation. This receptor was obtained from a human donor in good health (CMV status not recorded). Some clones in this sample may be carry-over from other donors' samples. The gene calls are TRBV7-8 and TRBJ1-1, with unresolved D. The CDR3 nucleotides are TGTGCCAGCAGCTTAGCTAGTCCGTCGAGTCACGACACTGAAGCTTTCTTT. Amino acid sequence: CASSLASPSSHDTEAFF.